Given below is one T cell receptor beta chain in context. The data stem from a study of blood T cell repertoires in COVID-19. The data were produced by immunoSEQ multiplex PCR, yet TCRdb's version contains in-frame clones alone and is incomplete. The table records under 450,000 clones, about 90% of them present only once. The CDR3 runs to 15 residues. V lost 3 bases and J lost 0, with 12 bases in between. The germline gives CDR1 SGHRS, CDR2 YFSETQ. The chain is built from TRBV5-1 and TRBJ1-1; D unresolved. The sample was PBMCs or T cells enriched from blood (not recorded which). This TCR came from a young woman who had recovered from COVID-19. The CDR3 DNA sequence: TGCGCCAGCAGCTCCCAGGCAGTCATGAACACTGAAGCTTTCTTT. Translated: CASSSQAVMNTEAFF.